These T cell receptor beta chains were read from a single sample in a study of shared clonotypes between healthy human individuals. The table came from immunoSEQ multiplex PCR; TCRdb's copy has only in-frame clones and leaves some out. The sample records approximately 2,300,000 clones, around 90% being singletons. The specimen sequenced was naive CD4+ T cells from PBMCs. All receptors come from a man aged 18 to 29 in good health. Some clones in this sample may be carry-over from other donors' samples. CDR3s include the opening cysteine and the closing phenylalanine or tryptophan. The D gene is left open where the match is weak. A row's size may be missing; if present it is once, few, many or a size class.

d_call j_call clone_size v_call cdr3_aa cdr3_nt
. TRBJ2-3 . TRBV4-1 CASSQVLSTDTQYF TGCGCCAGCAGCCAAGTTCTGAGCACAGATACGCAGTATTTT
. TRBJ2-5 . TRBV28 CASSRTGTLGKTQYF TGTGCCAGCAGTAGAACCGGAACACTTGGAAAGACCCAGTACTTC
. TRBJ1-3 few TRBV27 CASSTLGTPGRGNTIYF TGTGCCAGCAGTACCCTCGGGACCCCGGGGAGAGGAAACACCATATATTTT
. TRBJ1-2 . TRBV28 CASSSESSGQHGYTF TGTGCCAGCAGCTCGGAGTCTTCGGGACAACATGGCTACACCTTC
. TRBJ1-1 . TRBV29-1 CSPRGNRANTEAFF TGCAGCCCACGCGGGAACAGGGCGAACACTGAAGCTTTCTTT
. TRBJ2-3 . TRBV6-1 CASSEFRSLDTQYF TGTGCCAGCAGTGAGTTCCGGTCATTAGATACGCAGTATTTT
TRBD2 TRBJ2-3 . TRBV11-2 CASSLIAGDTQYF TGTGCCAGCAGCTTAATAGCGGGAGATACGCAGTATTTT
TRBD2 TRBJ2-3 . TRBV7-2 CATSLRAGDHPDTQYF TGTGCCACCAGCCTGCGGGCGGGAGACCACCCAGATACGCAGTATTTT
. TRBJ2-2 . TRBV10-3 CAIIGQENTGELFF TGTGCCATCATAGGTCAGGAGAACACCGGGGAGCTGTTTTTT
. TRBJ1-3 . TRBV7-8 CASSAKMGGAAVSGNTIYF TGTGCCAGCAGCGCGAAGATGGGGGGCGCCGCGGTGTCTGGAAACACCATATATTTT
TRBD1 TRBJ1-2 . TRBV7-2 CASSPQGQGSYGYTF TGTGCCAGCAGCCCCCAGGGACAGGGAAGCTATGGCTACACCTTC
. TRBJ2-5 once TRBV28 CASTRDKQETQYF TGTGCCAGCACCAGGGACAAACAAGAGACCCAGTACTTC
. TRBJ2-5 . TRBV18 CASSPLGGETQYF TGTGCCAGCTCACCCCTCGGGGGAGAGACCCAGTACTTC
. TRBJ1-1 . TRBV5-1 CASSEQWGTNTEAFF TGCGCCAGCAGCGAGCAGTGGGGAACAAACACTGAAGCTTTCTTT
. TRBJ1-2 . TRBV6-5 CASSYAASSDYTF TGTGCCAGCAGTTATGCCGCTTCTTCCGACTACACCTTC
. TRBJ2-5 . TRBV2 CASALLQETQYF TGTGCCAGCGCTCTACTCCAAGAGACCCAGTACTTC
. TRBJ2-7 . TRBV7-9 CASSPGNSYEQYF TGTGCCAGCAGCCCCGGGAACTCCTACGAGCAGTACTTC
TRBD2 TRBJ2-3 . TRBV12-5 CASGFSAGDVLGTDTQYF TGTGCTAGTGGTTTTTCAGCGGGAGATGTACTTGGCACAGATACGCAGTATTTT
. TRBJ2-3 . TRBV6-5 CASSEGLDTQYF TGTGCCAGCAGTGAGGGGTTGGATACGCAGTATTTT
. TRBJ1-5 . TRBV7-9 CASSLGTGGGQPQHF TGTGCCAGCAGCTTAGGCACAGGTGGAGGTCAGCCCCAGCATTTT
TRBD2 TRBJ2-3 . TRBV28 CASSSDGRGTDTQYF TGTGCCAGCAGTTCGGATGGGAGGGGCACAGATACGCAGTATTTT
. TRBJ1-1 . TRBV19 CASSIVGSTEAFF TGTGCCAGTAGTATTGTGGGCAGCACTGAAGCTTTCTTT
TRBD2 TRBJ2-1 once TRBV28 CASTRQGGRAYNEQFF TGTGCCAGCACCAGACAGGGCGGGAGGGCCTACAATGAGCAGTTCTTC
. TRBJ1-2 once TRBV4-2 CASSQVRDQYGYTF TGTGCCAGCAGCCAAGTACGGGATCAATATGGCTACACCTTC
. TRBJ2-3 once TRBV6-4 CASSEYPTDTQYF TGTGCCAGCAGTGAATATCCCACAGATACGCAGTATTTT
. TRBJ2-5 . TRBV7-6 CASSPRPSTVSYF TGTGCCAGCAGCCCAAGACCCAGCACCGTTTCGTACTTC
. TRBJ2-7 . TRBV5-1 CASSLDVGTGSVEQYF TGCGCCAGCAGCTTGGATGTGGGTACGGGTAGCGTCGAGCAGTACTTC
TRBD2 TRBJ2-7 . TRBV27 CASREGLAGAHEQYF TGTGCCAGCAGAGAGGGACTAGCGGGAGCCCACGAGCAGTACTTC
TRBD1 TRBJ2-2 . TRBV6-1 CASSDAPGQGPGELFF TGTGCCAGCAGTGATGCCCCGGGACAGGGCCCCGGGGAGCTGTTTTTT
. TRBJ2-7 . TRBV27 CTRQIYEQYF TGTACCCGACAGATTTACGAGCAGTACTTC
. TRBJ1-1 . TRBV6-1 CASSGTALNTEAFF TGTGCCAGCAGTGGGACAGCATTGAACACTGAAGCTTTCTTT
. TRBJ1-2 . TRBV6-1 CASSEGISTLGGYTF TGTGCCAGCAGTGAAGGGATCTCGACGTTGGGGGGCTACACCTTC